This T cell receptor beta chain was captured by sequencing in a study of OX40 agonist ivuxolimab in advanced cancers. Turning to the study itself: Recorded diagnoses for dose-escalation patients were hepatocellular carcinoma, melanoma, renal cell or head and neck cancer. Three patients, one with hepatocellular carcinoma and two with cutaneous melanoma, achieved partial responses.

In this sample, this clone turned up once. Sequencing used immunoSEQ multiplex PCR; TCRdb keeps in-frame clones, though not all of them. The sample lists roughly 48,000 clones, about 83% occurring once. The CDR3 is 14 residues long. CDR1 is MGHRA and CDR2 is YSYEKL in the germline V gene. V was clipped by 6 bases and J by 0 bases, with 10 bases between them. The receptor was derived from an adult with an advanced solid tumor such as melanoma, head and neck, liver or kidney cancer. This chain uses TRBV4-1 with TRBJ2-3; the D is unclear. The specimen comprised CD4+ or CD8+ T cells sorted from blood, sampled in a trial of the OX40 agonist ivuxolimab. CDR3 DNA: TGCGCCAGCAGTCCGTTGCCAAGCACAGATACGCAGTATTTT. This translates into CASSPLPSTDTQYF.